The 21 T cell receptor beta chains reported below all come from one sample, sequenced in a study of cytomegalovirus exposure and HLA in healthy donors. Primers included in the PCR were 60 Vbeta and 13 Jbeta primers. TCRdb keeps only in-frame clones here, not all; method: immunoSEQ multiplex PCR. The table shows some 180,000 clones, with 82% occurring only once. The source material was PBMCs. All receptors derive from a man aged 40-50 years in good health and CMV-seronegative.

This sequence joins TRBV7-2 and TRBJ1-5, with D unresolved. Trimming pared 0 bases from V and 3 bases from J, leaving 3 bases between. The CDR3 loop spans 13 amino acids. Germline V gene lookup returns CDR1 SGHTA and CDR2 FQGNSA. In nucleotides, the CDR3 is TGTGCCAGCAGCTTAGCCGTCAATCAGCCCCAGCATTTT. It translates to CASSLAVNQPQHF.

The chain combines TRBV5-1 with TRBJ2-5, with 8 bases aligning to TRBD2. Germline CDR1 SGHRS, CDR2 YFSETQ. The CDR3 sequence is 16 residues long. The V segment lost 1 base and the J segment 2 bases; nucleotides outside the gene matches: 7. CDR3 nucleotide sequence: TGCGCCAGCAGCTTGACAGTTAGCGGGATACAAGAGACCCAGTACTTC. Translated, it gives CASSLTVSGIQETQYF. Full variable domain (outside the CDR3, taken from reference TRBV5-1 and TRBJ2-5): KAGVTQTPRYLIKTRGQQVTLSCSPISGHRSVSWYQQTPGQGLQFLFEYFSETQRNKGNFPGRFSGRQFSNSRSEMNVSTLELGDSALYLCASSLTVSGIQETQYFGPGTRLLVL.

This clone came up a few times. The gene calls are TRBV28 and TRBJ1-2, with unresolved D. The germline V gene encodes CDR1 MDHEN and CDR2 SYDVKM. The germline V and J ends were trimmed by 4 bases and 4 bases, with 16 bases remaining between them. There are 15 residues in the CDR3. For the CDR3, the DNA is TGTGCCAGCAGTTCTCCCCAGCGGAGCTCCTATGGCTACACCTTC. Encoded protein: CASSSPQRSSYGYTF.

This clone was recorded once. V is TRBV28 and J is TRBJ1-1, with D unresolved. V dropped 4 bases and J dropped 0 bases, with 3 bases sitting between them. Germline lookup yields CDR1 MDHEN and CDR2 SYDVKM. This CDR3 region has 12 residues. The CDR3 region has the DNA TGTGCCAGCAGTTCAGTGAACACTGAAGCTTTCTTT. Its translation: CASSSVNTEAFF.

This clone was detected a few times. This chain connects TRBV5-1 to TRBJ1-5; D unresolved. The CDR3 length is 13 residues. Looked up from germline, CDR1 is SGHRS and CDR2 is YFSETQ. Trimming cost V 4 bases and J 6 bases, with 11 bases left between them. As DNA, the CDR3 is TGCGCCAGCAGCCGCGAAGAGGGTCAGCCCCAGCATTTT. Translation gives CASSREEGQPQHF. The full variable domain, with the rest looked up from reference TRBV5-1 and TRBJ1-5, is KAGVTQTPRYLIKTRGQQVTLSCSPISGHRSVSWYQQTPGQGLQFLFEYFSETQRNKGNFPGRFSGRQFSNSRSEMNVSTLELGDSALYLCASSREEGQPQHFGDGTRLSIL.

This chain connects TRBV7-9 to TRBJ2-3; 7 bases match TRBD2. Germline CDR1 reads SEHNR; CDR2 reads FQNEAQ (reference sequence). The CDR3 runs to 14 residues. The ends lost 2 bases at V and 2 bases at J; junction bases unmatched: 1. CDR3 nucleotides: TGTGCCAGCAGCTTACGGGGGGACACAGATACGCAGTATTTT. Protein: CASSLRGDTDTQYF.

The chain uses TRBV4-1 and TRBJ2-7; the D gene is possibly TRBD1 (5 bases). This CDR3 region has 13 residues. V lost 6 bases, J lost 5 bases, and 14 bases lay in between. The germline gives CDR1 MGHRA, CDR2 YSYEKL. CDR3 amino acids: CASSGRVTDEQYF. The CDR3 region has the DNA TGCGCCAGCAGTGGCAGGGTAACAGACGAGCAGTACTTC.

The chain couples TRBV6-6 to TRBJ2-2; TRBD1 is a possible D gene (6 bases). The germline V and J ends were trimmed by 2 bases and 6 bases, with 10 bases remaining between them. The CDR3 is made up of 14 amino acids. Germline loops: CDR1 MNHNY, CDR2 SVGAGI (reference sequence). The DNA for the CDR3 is TGTGCCAGCAGTTACGAGGGGGTGGCCGGGGAGCTGTTTTTT. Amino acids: CASSYEGVAGELFF.

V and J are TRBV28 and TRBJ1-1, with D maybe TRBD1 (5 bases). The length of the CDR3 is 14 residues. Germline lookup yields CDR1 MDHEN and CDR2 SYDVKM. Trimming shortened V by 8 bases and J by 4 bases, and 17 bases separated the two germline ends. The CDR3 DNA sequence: TGTGCCAGCTGCGGGACCCCGGGAGGCACTGAAGCTTTCTTT. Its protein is CASCGTPGGTEAFF. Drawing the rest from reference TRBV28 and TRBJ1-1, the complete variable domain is DVKVTQSSRYLVKRTGEKVFLECVQDMDHENMFWYRQDPGLGLRLIYFSYDVKMKEKGDIPEGYSVSREKKERFSLILESASTNQTSMYLCASCGTPGGTEAFFGQGTRLTVV.

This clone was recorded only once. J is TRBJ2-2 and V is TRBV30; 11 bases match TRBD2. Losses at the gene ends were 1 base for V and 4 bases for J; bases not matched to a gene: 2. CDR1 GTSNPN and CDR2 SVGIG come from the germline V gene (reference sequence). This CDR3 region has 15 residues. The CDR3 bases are TGTGCCTGGAGTGGACTAGCGGGAAGCACCGGGGAGCTGTTTTTT. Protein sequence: CAWSGLAGSTGELFF.

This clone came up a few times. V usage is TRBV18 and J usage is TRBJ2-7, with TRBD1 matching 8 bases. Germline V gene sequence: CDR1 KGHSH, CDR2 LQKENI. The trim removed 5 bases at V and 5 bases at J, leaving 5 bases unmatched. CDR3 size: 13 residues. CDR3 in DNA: TGTGCCAGCTCAGCCGCGACAGGGGACGAGCAGTACTTC. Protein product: CASSAATGDEQYF. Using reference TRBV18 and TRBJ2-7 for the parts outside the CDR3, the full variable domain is NAGVMQNPRHLVRRRGQEARLRCSPMKGHSHVYWYRQLPEEGLKFMVYLQKENIIDESGMPKERFSAEFPKEGPSILRIQQVVRGDSAAYFCASSAATGDEQYFGPGTRLTVT.

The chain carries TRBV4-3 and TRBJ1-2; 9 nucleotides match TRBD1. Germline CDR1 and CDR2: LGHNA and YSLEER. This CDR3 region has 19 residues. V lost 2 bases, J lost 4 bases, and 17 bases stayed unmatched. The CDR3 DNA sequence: TGCGCCAGCAGCCAATGGCTAGGACAGGGGAGCAGCGTAGGCTATGGCTACACCTTC. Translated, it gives CASSQWLGQGSSVGYGYTF.

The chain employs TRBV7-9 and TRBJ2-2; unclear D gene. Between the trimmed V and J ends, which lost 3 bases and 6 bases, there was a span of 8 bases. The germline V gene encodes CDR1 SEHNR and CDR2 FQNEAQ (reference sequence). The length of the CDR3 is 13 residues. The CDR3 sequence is CASSFGEAGELFF. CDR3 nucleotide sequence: TGTGCCAGCAGCTTTGGAGAGGCCGGGGAGCTGTTTTTT.

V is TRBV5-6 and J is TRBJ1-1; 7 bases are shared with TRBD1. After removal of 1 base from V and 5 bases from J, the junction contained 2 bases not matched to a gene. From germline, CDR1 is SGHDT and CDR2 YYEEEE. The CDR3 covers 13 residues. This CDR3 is CASSLQGGTEAFF. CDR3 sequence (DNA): TGTGCCAGCAGCTTGCAGGGGGGAACTGAAGCTTTCTTT.

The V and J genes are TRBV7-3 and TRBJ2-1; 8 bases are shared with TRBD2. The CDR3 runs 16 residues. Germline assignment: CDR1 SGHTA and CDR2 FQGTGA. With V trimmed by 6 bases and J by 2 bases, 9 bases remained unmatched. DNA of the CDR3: TGTGCCAGCAGGCCAAGAGCGGGGGCCGCCTACAATGAGCAGTTCTTC. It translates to CASRPRAGAAYNEQFF.

The CDR3: CASSMPGLAGTDTQYF. For the CDR3, the DNA is TGTGCCAGTAGTATGCCGGGACTAGCGGGCACAGATACGCAGTATTTT. V usage is TRBV19 and J usage is TRBJ2-3; 11 nucleotides line up with TRBD2. The V segment lost 3 bases and the J segment 1 base; nucleotides outside the gene matches: 3. Per the germline V gene, CDR1 is LNHDA and CDR2 is SQIVND (reference sequence). The CDR3 is made up of 16 amino acids.

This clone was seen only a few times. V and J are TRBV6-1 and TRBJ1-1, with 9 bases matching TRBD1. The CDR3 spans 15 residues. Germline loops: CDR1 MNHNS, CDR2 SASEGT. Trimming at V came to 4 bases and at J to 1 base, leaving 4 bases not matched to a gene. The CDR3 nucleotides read TGTGCCAGCAGTGTAGACAGGGGGAAGAACACTGAAGCTTTCTTT. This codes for CASSVDRGKNTEAFF.

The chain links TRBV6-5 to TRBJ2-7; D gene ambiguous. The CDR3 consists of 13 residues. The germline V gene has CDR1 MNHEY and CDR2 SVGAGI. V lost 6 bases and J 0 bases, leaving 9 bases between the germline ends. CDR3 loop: CASSPGSSYEQYF. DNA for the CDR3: TGTGCCAGCAGCCCGGGTAGCTCCTACGAGCAGTACTTC.

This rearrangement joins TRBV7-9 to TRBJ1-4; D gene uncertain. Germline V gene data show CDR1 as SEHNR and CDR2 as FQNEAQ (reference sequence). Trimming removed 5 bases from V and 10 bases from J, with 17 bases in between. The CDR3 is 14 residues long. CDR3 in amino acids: CASSTGRLMGKLFF. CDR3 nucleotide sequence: TGTGCCAGCAGCACGGGTCGCCTGATGGGAAAACTGTTTTTT.

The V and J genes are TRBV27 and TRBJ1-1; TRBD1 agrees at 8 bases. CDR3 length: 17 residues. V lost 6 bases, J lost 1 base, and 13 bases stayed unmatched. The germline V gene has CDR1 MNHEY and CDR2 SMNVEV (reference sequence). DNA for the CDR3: TGTGCCAGCAGGACCCACACTCATACAGGGGGGAACACTGAAGCTTTCTTT. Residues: CASRTHTHTGGNTEAFF.

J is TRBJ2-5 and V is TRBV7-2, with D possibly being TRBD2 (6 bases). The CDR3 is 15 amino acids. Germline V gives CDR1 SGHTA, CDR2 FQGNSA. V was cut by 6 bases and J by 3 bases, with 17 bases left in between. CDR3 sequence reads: CASSQLGGYEETQYF. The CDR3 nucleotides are TGTGCCAGCAGTCAACTGGGAGGTTATGAAGAGACCCAGTACTTC.